Below are 28 T cell receptor beta chains sequenced from a single sample in a study of STAT3 mutations in large granular lymphocyte leukemia. Study findings and constraints: Every T-cell large granular lymphocyte leukemia patient had at least one immunodominant TCR beta clonotype.

Their antigens remain unidentified. Libraries were prepared by immunoSEQ multiplex PCR; TCRdb keeps only in-frame clonotypes and omits some of them. The sample shows roughly 4,200 clones, 66% of them seen only once. Sequences were obtained from peripheral blood mononuclear cells. These receptors were collected from a man in his 60s with T-cell large granular lymphocyte leukemia. Some clones in this sample may be carry-over from other donors' samples.

This rearrangement joins TRBV6-5 to TRBJ2-2; no definite D call. The germline V and J ends were trimmed by 5 bases and 7 bases, with 5 bases remaining between them. Germline V CDR1 and CDR2: MNHEY, SVGAGI. The CDR3 sequence is 11 residues long. The CDR3 loop is CASSNIGELFF. DNA for the CDR3: TGTGCCAGCAGTAATATCGGGGAGCTGTTTTTT.

This chain links TRBV5-4 with TRBJ2-3; D gene unclear. CDR3 length: 12 amino acids. Germline V gene sequence: CDR1 SGHNT, CDR2 YYREEE (reference sequence). Trimming removed 1 base from V and 5 bases from J, with 5 bases in between. The CDR3 nucleotides are TGTGCCAGCAGCTTGTATTTAGATACGCAGTATTTT. Its protein is CASSLYLDTQYF. Full variable domain (remainder filled in from reference TRBV5-4 and TRBJ2-3): ETGVTQSPTHLIKTRGQQVTLRCSSQSGHNTVSWYQQALGQGPQFIFQYYREEENGRGNFPPRFSGLQFPNYSSELNVNALELDDSALYLCASSLYLDTQYFGPGTRLTVL.

The rearrangement links TRBV9 to TRBJ2-1; D might be TRBD2 (6 bases). Germline loops: CDR1 SGDLS, CDR2 YYNGEE. CDR3 length: 13 amino acids. Trimming left V 0 bases short and J 12 bases short, with 13 bases between. The CDR3 loop is CASSVEGRTVQFF. The CDR3 DNA is TGTGCCAGCAGCGTAGAGGGGAGGACTGTGCAGTTCTTC.

The chain uses TRBV5-3 and TRBJ1-2; D is undetermined. TRBV5-3 is an open reading frame whose function is uncertain. This CDR3 is 15 amino acids long. V lost 4 bases and J 5 bases, leaving 18 bases between the germline ends. The CDR3 sequence: CARSPNLTRAYGYTF. The CDR3 DNA reads TGTGCCAGAAGCCCCAATCTGACCCGGGCTTATGGCTACACCTTC.

This clone was detected only once. The gene calls are TRBV20-1 and TRBJ1-1; D call uncertain. CDR1 is DFQATT, CDR2 SNEGSKA, per germline (reference sequence). This CDR3 region has 10 residues. The V end lost 3 bases, the J end lost 10 bases, and 9 bases lay between the germline ends. The CDR3 here is CSASRLGAFF. The DNA of the CDR3 is TGCAGTGCTAGTAGGTTAGGAGCTTTCTTT.

The chain combines TRBV5-4 with TRBJ1-1, with 11 bases fitting TRBD1. Germline V gene lookup returns CDR1 SGHNT and CDR2 YYREEE (reference sequence). The V and J ends lost 4 bases and 5 bases, in that order; junction bases with no gene match: 7. The CDR3 covers 15 residues. The DNA for the CDR3 is TGTGCCAGCAGCAGGGACAGGGGGAGCGGTACTGAAGCTTTCTTT. This translates into CASSRDRGSGTEAFF. Drawing the rest from reference TRBV5-4 and TRBJ1-1, the complete variable domain is ETGVTQSPTHLIKTRGQQVTLRCSSQSGHNTVSWYQQALGQGPQFIFQYYREEENGRGNFPPRFSGLQFPNYSSELNVNALELDDSALYLCASSRDRGSGTEAFFGQGTRLTVV.

As for this clone: Since the CDR3 does not end with the conserved phenylalanine or tryptophan, this likely comes from a read error. Because the CDR3's place on the DNA is in doubt, the DNA is left out and the CDR3 is given as listed by TCRdb. The rearrangement uses TRBV7-9 and TRBJ2-3; TRBD2, as called in the table, went unchecked against the DNA. CDR1 and CDR2 (germline): SEHNR, FQNEAQ (reference sequence). Both ends counted, the CDR3 spans 11 residues. CDR3 protein: CASSNLAGGLI.

This chain joins TRBV18 and TRBJ1-1; D not certain. This CDR3 spans 13 amino acids. CDR1 KGHSH and CDR2 LQKENI come from the germline V gene. The germline V and J ends were trimmed by 3 bases and 6 bases, with 11 bases remaining between them. The CDR3, as DNA: TGTGCCAGCTCACCGGCGGGAAGAGCTGAAGCTTTCTTT. As protein: CASSPAGRAEAFF.

The V gene is TRBV5-1, the J gene TRBJ2-3; 7 nucleotides match TRBD2. V lost 3 bases to trimming and J lost 6 bases; unmatched junction nucleotides: 10. There are 15 residues in the CDR3. CDR1 is SGHRS, CDR2 YFSETQ, per germline. CDR3 sequence reads: CASSWGGRTIDTQYF. DNA for the CDR3: TGCGCCAGCAGCTGGGGGGGGAGAACAATCGATACGCAGTATTTT.

The chain couples TRBV4-1 to TRBJ2-7, with D unclear. Germline CDR1 MGHRA, CDR2 YSYEKL. Deletions cut 4 bases from V and 4 bases from J, with 11 bases between. This CDR3 region has 13 residues. The CDR3 sequence: CASSRLDGYEQYF. CDR3 bases: TGCGCCAGCAGCCGTTTGGACGGTTACGAGCAGTACTTC.

This chain joins TRBV30 and TRBJ1-5, with a tentative D call TRBD1 (5 bases). Trimming took off 1 base at V and 11 bases at J, with 9 bases between the two ends. Germline CDR1 is GTSNPN and CDR2 is SVGIG (reference sequence). The CDR3 consists of 11 residues. The CDR3 region is CAWSDGGAQHF. CDR3 coding DNA: TGTGCCTGGAGTGACGGGGGAGCCCAGCATTTT.

J is TRBJ2-3 and V is TRBV30; D remains ambiguous. Trimming took 0 bases from V and 3 from J, leaving 7 bases between them. The CDR3 extends over 13 amino acids. The germline CDR1 and CDR2 sequences are GTSNPN and SVGIG (reference sequence). The CDR3 region has the DNA TGTGCCTGGAGTGTCACCGATACAGATACGCAGTATTTT. Protein: CAWSVTDTDTQYF.

The CDR3 loop reads CASKRTGGVDDLHF. CDR3 DNA: TGCGCCAGCAAACGGACAGGGGGCGTTGATGACCTCCACTTT. V and J are TRBV10-2 and TRBJ1-6; 11 nucleotides agree with TRBD1. This CDR3 contains 14 residues. Trimming took 7 bases from V and 15 from J; bases not matched to a gene: 11. Germline V gene sequence: CDR1 WSHSY, CDR2 SAAADI.

V is TRBV15 and J is TRBJ2-1; D may match TRBD1 or TRBD2 (5 bases each). From germline, CDR1 is LNHNV and CDR2 YYDKDF (reference sequence). The CDR3 runs to 13 residues. Here the CDR3 reads CATVGVGYNEQFF. The CDR3 nucleotides are TGTGCTACCGTGGGGGTGGGCTACAATGAGCAGTTCTTC.

This clone was observed a few times. V and J are TRBV7-9 and TRBJ1-5, with no clear D. Germline lookup yields CDR1 SEHNR and CDR2 FQNEAQ (reference sequence). V was trimmed by 5 bases and J by 8 bases, leaving 13 bases between them. The CDR3 runs 13 residues. The CDR3, as DNA: TGTGCCAGCAGCCCCGGGCCGGTGGAGCCCCAGCATTTT. Residues: CASSPGPVEPQHF.

The sample holds a few counts of this clone. The chain uses TRBV6-6 and TRBJ2-1, with 8 bases that match TRBD2. The CDR3 has 13 residues. Germline CDR1 and CDR2: MNHNY and SVGAGI (reference sequence). With V trimmed by 8 bases and J by 9 bases, 9 bases remained unmatched. Here the CDR3 DNA reads TGTGCCAGCCGCGCGGGAGGAATATCTGAGCAGTTCTTC. This gives the protein CASRAGGISEQFF.

This clone has just a few counts. The V call is TRBV13, the J call TRBJ1-2, with TRBD1 identical over 7 bases. The CDR3 is made up of 15 amino acids. The germline CDR1 and CDR2 sequences are PRHDT and FYEKMQ (reference sequence). The J segment lost 6 bases and the V segment lost 5 bases, leaving 12 bases of the junction unmatched. This CDR3 reads CASSIQWDSGDGYTF. CDR3 nucleotides: TGTGCCAGCAGCATCCAATGGGACAGCGGAGATGGCTACACCTTC.

This clone turned up a few times. V usage is TRBV25-1 and J usage is TRBJ1-3; a weak D match, TRBD1 (5 bases). Trimming stripped 8 bases from V and 4 bases from J, with 18 bases between. Germline V gene sequence: CDR1 MGHDK, CDR2 SYGVNS. The CDR3 sequence is 15 residues long. CDR3 sequence reads: CASPGGGTEGNTIYF. The CDR3 region has the DNA TGTGCCAGCCCGGGTGGCGGGACGGAGGGAAACACCATATATTTT.

The rearrangement joins TRBV5-1 to TRBJ2-7; D is ambiguous. Germline-derived CDR1 and CDR2 are SGHRS and YFSETQ. V lost 0 bases, J lost 5 bases, and 9 bases lay in between. This CDR3 contains 13 residues. The CDR3 protein is CASSLGHRHEQYV. The CDR3 coding sequence is TGCGCCAGCAGCTTGGGTCACCGACACGAGCAGTACGTC.

This clone was counted between two and nine times. This chain joins TRBV10-3 and TRBJ2-7, with a tentative D call TRBD2 (6 bases). CDR3 length: 11 residues. V lost 11 bases and J 5 bases, leaving 13 bases between the germline ends. CDR1 and CDR2 (germline): ENHRY, SYGVKD. In DNA form, the CDR3 reads TGTGCCTCCACGGGGGACCACGAGCAGTACTTC. Residues: CASTGDHEQYF.

The chain has TRBV5-1 and TRBJ1-5; D may be TRBD1 (6 bases). CDR1 is SGHRS and CDR2 is YFSETQ in the germline V gene. The CDR3 is 11 amino acids. V lost 8 bases, J lost 7 bases, and 10 bases lay in between. The CDR3 nucleotides are TGCGCCAGATACAGGGTCCAGCCCCAGCATTTT. This codes for CARYRVQPQHF.

The chain couples TRBV5-1 to TRBJ1-1; D call uncertain. Germline-derived CDR1 and CDR2 are SGHRS and YFSETQ. V gave up 0 bases and J gave up 6 bases, with 18 bases separating them. CDR3 length: 16 residues. The CDR3: CASSLVATRFGSEAFF. The CDR3 DNA reads TGCGCCAGCAGCTTGGTCGCCACGCGGTTCGGGTCTGAAGCTTTCTTT.

V is TRBV5-4 and J is TRBJ1-4, with TRBD1 identical over 7 bases. Losses at the gene ends were 4 bases for V and 7 bases for J; bases not matched to a gene: 7. This CDR3 has 14 residues. Germline CDR1 is SGHNT and CDR2 is YYREEE (reference sequence). The CDR3 nucleotides read TGTGCCAGCAGCGTACAGGGGCCCTTTGAAAAACTGTTTTTT. As protein: CASSVQGPFEKLFF. The full variable domain, in which reference TRBV5-4 and TRBJ1-4 provide the parts outside the CDR3, is ETGVTQSPTHLIKTRGQQVTLRCSSQSGHNTVSWYQQALGQGPQFIFQYYREEENGRGNFPPRFSGLQFPNYSSELNVNALELDDSALYLCASSVQGPFEKLFFGSGTQLSVL.

This chain uses TRBV7-9 with TRBJ1-3; 7 bases are a match to TRBD1. CDR3 size: 15 residues. V lost 5 bases to trimming and J lost 2 bases; unmatched junction nucleotides: 6. CDR1 is SEHNR and CDR2 is FQNEAQ in the germline V gene (reference sequence). The CDR3, as DNA: TGTGCCAGCAGCACCCTGGGGACAGCTGGAAACACCATATATTTT. Translating gives CASSTLGTAGNTIYF.

V gene TRBV18 combines with J gene TRBJ1-4, with D possibly matching TRBD1 (5 bases). Germline V gene data show CDR1 as KGHSH and CDR2 as LQKENI. This CDR3 has 16 residues. Trimming took 3 bases from V and 0 from J, leaving 11 bases between them. CDR3 bases: TGTGCCAGCTCACCCGGGGGGTATGCAACTAATGAAAAACTGTTTTTT. It translates to CASSPGGYATNEKLFF.

The chain employs TRBV7-9 and TRBJ1-2; the D gene is possibly TRBD1 (5 bases). The CDR3 extends over 16 amino acids. The V gene's germline CDR1 is SEHNR and CDR2 FQNEAQ (reference sequence). With 6 bases removed from V and 6 bases from J, the gap between germline ends came to 23 bases. CDR3 loop: CASRLGGAATRDGYTF. The DNA for the CDR3 is TGTGCCAGCAGACTAGGTGGGGCCGCCACACGCGATGGCTACACCTTC.

This sequence joins TRBV10-2 and TRBJ2-2; 9 bases line up with TRBD2. The length of the CDR3 is 18 residues. Trimming took 7 bases from V and 0 from J; bases not matched to a gene: 12. Per germline, CDR1 WSHSY and CDR2 SAAADI. This CDR3 reads CASTQTLSGRTNTGELFF. The DNA of the CDR3 is TGCGCCAGCACCCAAACTTTAAGCGGGAGGACGAACACCGGGGAGCTGTTTTTT.

The chain links TRBV9 to TRBJ2-1; D is undetermined. The CDR3 spans 15 residues. V shed 0 bases and J shed 4 bases, with 11 bases lying between them. Looked up from germline, CDR1 is SGDLS and CDR2 is YYNGEE. The CDR3 sequence: CASSVGTNRYNEQFF. CDR3 coding DNA: TGTGCCAGCAGCGTAGGGACCAACCGTTACAATGAGCAGTTCTTC.